This T cell receptor (beta chain) was observed in a study of T cell repertoires in cytomegalovirus infection. Study in general: Used in the study were CMV epitopes, some recently identified and HLA-C-restricted, others well-studied and HLA-B-restricted. It can be stated that public TCR beta signatures indicated CMV infection as well as a matching HLA type.

The CDR3 has 14 amino acids. After removal of 5 bases from V and 6 bases from J, the junction contained 7 bases not matched to a gene. From germline, CDR1 is SGHAT and CDR2 FQNNGV. This clonotype has ten or more counts. Its cognate antigen is unknown. TCRdb re-called the reads through MiXCR, storing one row per CDR3 protein. The sample holds about a million distinct CDR3 sequences, about 33% seen once. Study-level findings and limits: In two of eight donors, the top clonotype was HLA-C-restricted CMV-specific. The cumulative frequency of public TCR beta families identified carriers of CMV plus the relevant HLA.

Sample: cultured CD8+ T cells from PBMCs, taken from culture after CMV antigen stimulation. The receptor was derived from a human donor in good health (CMV status not recorded). Some clones in this sample may be carry-over from other donors' samples. V gene TRBV11-2 combines with J gene TRBJ1-5, with 7 bases lining up with TRBD1. CDR3 in DNA: TGTGCCAGCAGCCCCGACAGGGCCCCTCAGCCCCAGCATTTT. Translation: CASSPDRAPQPQHF.